These 3 T cell receptor beta chains originate from one sample sequenced in a study of blood T cells in healthy people across ages. A second PCR, run for roughly 6 to 11 cycles, used a sample-barcoded 5' primer plus a J-beta primer mix. One entry per CDR3 protein, called by TCRdb with MiXCR from the 5' RACE reads. The data contain roughly 800,000 distinct CDR3 sequences, roughly 64% of them singletons. Sequencing used blood. Source of these receptors: a man aged 25 to 40 in good health.

This clonotype appeared a few times. The V call is TRBV14, the J call TRBJ2-4; D ambiguous. Looked up from germline, CDR1 is SGHDN and CDR2 is FVKESK. The CDR3 sequence is 12 residues long. Trimming removed 4 bases at V and 1 base at J, with 2 bases between. The CDR3: CASSRAKNIQYF. The CDR3 bases are TGTGCCAGCAGCCGGGCCAAAAACATTCAGTACTTC.

The rearrangement links TRBV29-1 to TRBJ2-3; 12 nucleotides match TRBD2. Looked up from germline, CDR1 is SQVTM and CDR2 is ANQGSEA. V lost 1 base, J lost 6 bases, and 2 bases stayed unmatched. This CDR3 spans 14 amino acids. This CDR3 reads CSVEGLAGDDTQYF. DNA for the CDR3: TGCAGCGTTGAAGGACTAGCGGGAGATGATACGCAGTATTTT.

This clonotype was recorded a few times. The CDR3 sequence: CASSPLAGGWGADTQYF. In DNA, the CDR3 is TGTGCCAGCAGTCCACTAGCGGGAGGCTGGGGCGCAGATACGCAGTATTTT. V usage is TRBV7-2 and J usage is TRBJ2-3, with 12 bases fitting TRBD2. The CDR3 loop spans 17 amino acids. The trim removed 6 bases at V and 4 bases at J, leaving 11 bases unmatched. CDR1 is SGHTA, CDR2 FQGNSA, per germline.